This TCR beta chain was identified during a study of identical twins. The CDR3 length is 16 residues. The germline CDR1 and CDR2 sequences are LGHDT and YNNKEL (reference sequence). V shed 1 base and J shed 0 bases, with 9 bases lying between them. TCRdb analysed the 5' RACE reads with MiXCR anew, one entry per CDR3 protein. This table holds around 490,000 distinct CDR3 sequences, roughly an eighth found once. A further study also used this sample, focusing on yellow fever vaccine responses in identical twins.

The chain links TRBV3-1 to TRBJ2-2, with a possible D match to TRBD2 (6 bases). The sample taken for sequencing was CD4+ T cells sorted from blood. The receptor was isolated from a woman in her late teens or twenties in good health. The CDR3 sequence is CASSQVLAANTGELFF. Written as DNA, the CDR3 is TGTGCCAGCAGCCAAGTATTAGCGGCGAACACCGGGGAGCTGTTTTTT.